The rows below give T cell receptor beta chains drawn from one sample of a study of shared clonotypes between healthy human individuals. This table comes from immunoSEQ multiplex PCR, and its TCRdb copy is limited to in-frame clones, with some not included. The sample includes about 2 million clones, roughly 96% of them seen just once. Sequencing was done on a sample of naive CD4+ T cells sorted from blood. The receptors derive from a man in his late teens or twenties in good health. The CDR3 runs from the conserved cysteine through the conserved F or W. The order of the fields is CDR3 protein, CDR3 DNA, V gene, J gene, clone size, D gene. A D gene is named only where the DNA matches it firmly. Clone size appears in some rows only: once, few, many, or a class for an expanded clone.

CDR3 protein: CASSQFQLNTGELFF
CDR3 DNA: TGCGCCAGCAGCCAATTCCAGCTGAACACCGGGGAGCTGTTTTTT
V gene: TRBV4-1
J gene: TRBJ2-2
clone size: NA
D gene: NA

CDR3 protein: CASSLRGPSSSGANVLTF
CDR3 DNA: TGTGCCAGCAGTTTACGGGGGCCTTCCTCCTCTGGGGCCAACGTCCTGACTTTC
V gene: TRBV27
J gene: TRBJ2-6
clone size: NA
D gene: NA

CDR3 protein: CASSYSFREASETQYF
CDR3 DNA: TGTGCCAGCAGTTACTCGTTTCGGGAGGCCTCGGAGACCCAGTACTTC
V gene: TRBV6-6
J gene: TRBJ2-5
clone size: NA
D gene: TRBD2

CDR3 protein: CASSPAGAGQPQHF
CDR3 DNA: TGCGCCAGCAGCCCGGCAGGGGCAGGGCAGCCCCAGCATTTT
V gene: TRBV5-1
J gene: TRBJ1-5
clone size: NA
D gene: NA

CDR3 protein: CASSTAYEQYF
CDR3 DNA: TGTGCCAGCAGCACAGCTTACGAGCAGTACTTC
V gene: TRBV11-2
J gene: TRBJ2-7
clone size: NA
D gene: NA

CDR3 protein: CASRPVGSNYGYTF
CDR3 DNA: TGTGCCAGCAGACCTGTAGGGTCTAACTATGGCTACACCTTC
V gene: TRBV28
J gene: TRBJ1-2
clone size: NA
D gene: NA

CDR3 protein: CASSLGAGRVAEAFF
CDR3 DNA: TGTGCCAGCAGCTTAGGGGCAGGGAGGGTCGCTGAAGCTTTCTTT
V gene: TRBV7-9
J gene: TRBJ1-1
clone size: NA
D gene: NA

CDR3 protein: CASSLVDPVGGYTF
CDR3 DNA: TGTGCCAGCAGCTTGGTGGACCCCGTCGGTGGCTACACCTTC
V gene: TRBV5-6
J gene: TRBJ1-2
clone size: NA
D gene: NA

CDR3 protein: CASSQTGTIYF
CDR3 DNA: TGTGCCAGCAGTCAGACGGGCACCATATATTTT
V gene: TRBV5-6
J gene: TRBJ1-3
clone size: once
D gene: NA

CDR3 protein: CASRSGTQGTQYF
CDR3 DNA: TGTGCCAGCAGATCCGGGACCCAAGGGACCCAGTACTTC
V gene: TRBV9
J gene: TRBJ2-5
clone size: NA
D gene: NA

CDR3 protein: CARELQSSGGYTF
CDR3 DNA: TGTGCCAGAGAACTACAGTCGTCCGGTGGCTACACCTTC
V gene: TRBV25-1
J gene: TRBJ1-2
clone size: once
D gene: NA

CDR3 protein: CASSLGQGDQPQHF
CDR3 DNA: TGTGCCAGCAGCCTAGGACAGGGAGACCAGCCCCAGCATTTT
V gene: TRBV5-6
J gene: TRBJ1-5
clone size: NA
D gene: TRBD1

CDR3 protein: CASSLMGLASYEQYF
CDR3 DNA: TGTGCCAGCAGCTTAATGGGACTAGCTTCCTACGAGCAGTACTTC
V gene: TRBV7-2
J gene: TRBJ2-7
clone size: NA
D gene: TRBD2

CDR3 protein: CASSSSLNTEAFF
CDR3 DNA: TGTGCCAGCAGCTCTTCGTTAAACACTGAAGCTTTCTTT
V gene: TRBV16
J gene: TRBJ1-1
clone size: NA
D gene: NA

CDR3 protein: CASSPGASYNEQFF
CDR3 DNA: TGTGCCAGCAGCCCAGGGGCCTCCTACAATGAGCAGTTCTTC
V gene: TRBV11-2
J gene: TRBJ2-1
clone size: NA
D gene: NA

CDR3 protein: CASAQDRNVRNTIYF
CDR3 DNA: TGTGCCAGTGCCCAGGACCGGAACGTAAGGAACACCATATATTTT
V gene: TRBV19
J gene: TRBJ1-3
clone size: once
D gene: NA

CDR3 protein: CSVDRGYTGELFF
CDR3 DNA: TGCAGCGTTGACAGGGGGTACACCGGGGAGCTGTTTTTT
V gene: TRBV29-1
J gene: TRBJ2-2
clone size: NA
D gene: TRBD1

CDR3 protein: CASSLGGQGRSPLHF
CDR3 DNA: TGCGCCAGCAGCTTGGGGGGACAGGGTAGATCACCCCTCCACTTT
V gene: TRBV5-1
J gene: TRBJ1-6
clone size: once
D gene: TRBD1

CDR3 protein: CASSESRGTGELFF
CDR3 DNA: TGTGCCAGCAGTGAGTCCCGGGGAACCGGGGAGCTGTTTTTT
V gene: TRBV2
J gene: TRBJ2-2
clone size: NA
D gene: NA

CDR3 protein: CASSQGSLAGVTGELFF
CDR3 DNA: TGCGCCAGCAGCCAAGGGTCCCTAGCGGGAGTAACCGGGGAGCTGTTTTTT
V gene: TRBV4-3
J gene: TRBJ2-2
clone size: NA
D gene: TRBD2

CDR3 protein: CASSDTQVGAGTQYF
CDR3 DNA: TGTGCCAGCAGCGACACCCAGGTGGGCGCCGGTACGCAGTATTTT
V gene: TRBV2
J gene: TRBJ2-3
clone size: once
D gene: NA

CDR3 protein: CASSQGGMRPPIGYTF
CDR3 DNA: TGTGCCAGCAGCCAGGGGGGTATGCGACCCCCAATTGGCTACACCTTC
V gene: TRBV7-9
J gene: TRBJ1-2
clone size: NA
D gene: TRBD1

CDR3 protein: CAWSGTFGDEQFF
CDR3 DNA: TGTGCCTGGAGTGGCACTTTTGGGGATGAGCAGTTCTTC
V gene: TRBV30
J gene: TRBJ2-1
clone size: NA
D gene: NA

CDR3 protein: CASSPFTGGETQYF
CDR3 DNA: TGTGCCAGCTCACCTTTTACAGGAGGAGAGACCCAGTACTTC
V gene: TRBV18
J gene: TRBJ2-5
clone size: NA
D gene: NA

CDR3 protein: CASRPGTGLDYGYTF
CDR3 DNA: TGTGCCAGCAGGCCCGGGACAGGGTTGGACTATGGCTACACCTTC
V gene: TRBV2
J gene: TRBJ1-2
clone size: NA
D gene: TRBD1

CDR3 protein: CASSLGVGQETQYF
CDR3 DNA: TGCGCCAGCAGCCTCGGGGTAGGCCAAGAGACCCAGTACTTC
V gene: TRBV4-1
J gene: TRBJ2-5
clone size: once
D gene: NA

CDR3 protein: CASSYSMYSTDTQYF
CDR3 DNA: TGTGCCAGCAGTTACTCGATGTACAGCACAGATACGCAGTATTTT
V gene: TRBV6-5
J gene: TRBJ2-3
clone size: NA
D gene: NA

CDR3 protein: CASSNGQGAYEQYF
CDR3 DNA: TGTGCCAGCAGCAATGGGCAGGGTGCCTACGAGCAGTACTTC
V gene: TRBV7-2
J gene: TRBJ2-7
clone size: NA
D gene: NA

CDR3 protein: CASSTTVGTSGTYEQYF
CDR3 DNA: TGTGCCAGTAGTACCACCGTAGGGACTAGCGGGACCTACGAGCAGTACTTC
V gene: TRBV19
J gene: TRBJ2-7
clone size: NA
D gene: TRBD2

CDR3 protein: CASSYSGQSTDTQYF
CDR3 DNA: TGTGCCAGCAGTTACTCGGGGCAGTCCACAGATACGCAGTATTTT
V gene: TRBV6-5
J gene: TRBJ2-3
clone size: NA
D gene: NA

CDR3 protein: CASNRGGNQPQHF
CDR3 DNA: TGTGCCAGCAACAGGGGCGGGAATCAGCCCCAGCATTTT
V gene: TRBV6-1
J gene: TRBJ1-5
clone size: NA
D gene: TRBD1

CDR3 protein: CASSFHYDRGGEAFF
CDR3 DNA: TGTGCCAGCAGCTTCCACTATGACAGGGGCGGCGAAGCTTTCTTT
V gene: TRBV9
J gene: TRBJ1-1
clone size: NA
D gene: TRBD1

CDR3 protein: CASSGRGKSQIPFF
CDR3 DNA: TGTGCCAGCAGCGGAAGGGGAAAAAGCCAAATACCTTTCTTT
V gene: TRBV9
J gene: TRBJ1-1
clone size: NA
D gene: NA

CDR3 protein: CASSTTGVTDTQYF
CDR3 DNA: TGTGCCAGCAGTACGACAGGGGTCACAGATACGCAGTATTTT
V gene: TRBV6-6
J gene: TRBJ2-3
clone size: NA
D gene: TRBD1

CDR3 protein: CAWSRTKNTGELFF
CDR3 DNA: TGTGCCTGGAGTAGGACAAAGAACACCGGGGAGCTGTTTTTT
V gene: TRBV30
J gene: TRBJ2-2
clone size: NA
D gene: NA

CDR3 protein: CASSGTTNEKLFF
CDR3 DNA: TGTGCCAGCAGCGGTACAACTAATGAAAAACTGTTTTTT
V gene: TRBV9
J gene: TRBJ1-4
clone size: NA
D gene: NA

CDR3 protein: CASSTGGAIKNIQYF
CDR3 DNA: TGTGCCAGCTCGACAGGGGGTGCGATTAAAAACATTCAGTACTTC
V gene: TRBV25-1
J gene: TRBJ2-4
clone size: NA
D gene: TRBD1

CDR3 protein: CASSNLRDTQYF
CDR3 DNA: TGTGCCAGCAGCAATTTGAGGGACACACAGTACTTC
V gene: TRBV16
J gene: TRBJ2-7
clone size: NA
D gene: NA

CDR3 protein: CASSPYSAGETQYF
CDR3 DNA: TGTGCCAGTAGTCCATACAGTGCTGGAGAGACCCAGTACTTC
V gene: TRBV19
J gene: TRBJ2-5
clone size: NA
D gene: NA

CDR3 protein: CASSWDSKYQPQHF
CDR3 DNA: TGTGCCAGCAGCTGGGACAGTAAGTATCAGCCCCAGCATTTT
V gene: TRBV7-2
J gene: TRBJ1-5
clone size: NA
D gene: TRBD1

CDR3 protein: CASSYSESYGYTF
CDR3 DNA: TGTGCCAGCAGTTACTCGGAGAGTTATGGCTACACCTTC
V gene: TRBV6-5
J gene: TRBJ1-2
clone size: NA
D gene: NA

CDR3 protein: CASSGQGTSEEQFF
CDR3 DNA: TGTGCCAGCAGTGGCCAGGGTACGTCGGAAGAGCAGTTCTTC
V gene: TRBV6-1
J gene: TRBJ2-1
clone size: once
D gene: NA

CDR3 protein: CAISETGTNYGYTF
CDR3 DNA: TGTGCCATCAGTGAGACAGGGACTAACTATGGCTACACCTTC
V gene: TRBV10-3
J gene: TRBJ1-2
clone size: NA
D gene: NA

CDR3 protein: CASSLALARNEQFF
CDR3 DNA: TGTGCCAGCAGCTTAGCACTAGCGAGGAATGAGCAGTTCTTC
V gene: TRBV7-2
J gene: TRBJ2-1
clone size: NA
D gene: TRBD2

CDR3 protein: CASSLVGSRNTEAFF
CDR3 DNA: TGTGCCAGCAGCTTAGTCGGCTCGCGGAACACTGAAGCTTTCTTT
V gene: TRBV7-9
J gene: TRBJ1-1
clone size: NA
D gene: NA

CDR3 protein: CAIWSGQSRGYTF
CDR3 DNA: TGTGCCATCTGGTCTGGACAGTCTCGCGGCTACACCTTC
V gene: TRBV10-3
J gene: TRBJ1-2
clone size: NA
D gene: NA

CDR3 protein: CASSLRDSVAYQPQHF
CDR3 DNA: TGTGCCAGCAGCTTAAGGGACAGCGTGGCCTATCAGCCCCAGCATTTT
V gene: TRBV7-8
J gene: TRBJ1-5
clone size: NA
D gene: TRBD1

CDR3 protein: CASSHRGQETQYF
CDR3 DNA: TGTGCCAGCAGCCATAGGGGCCAAGAGACCCAGTACTTC
V gene: TRBV5-4
J gene: TRBJ2-5
clone size: NA
D gene: NA

CDR3 protein: CASRAGLAGGQETQYF
CDR3 DNA: TGCGCCAGCAGGGCGGGATTAGCGGGAGGGCAAGAGACCCAGTACTTC
V gene: TRBV10-2
J gene: TRBJ2-5
clone size: NA
D gene: TRBD2

CDR3 protein: CASSLSGTGRGYEQFF
CDR3 DNA: TGTGCCAGCAGCTTATCCGGGACCGGACGGGGTTATGAGCAGTTCTTC
V gene: TRBV5-4
J gene: TRBJ2-1
clone size: NA
D gene: NA

CDR3 protein: CASSPSGRARDTQYF
CDR3 DNA: TGTGCCAGCAGCCCGAGCGGGAGGGCCAGAGATACGCAGTATTTT
V gene: TRBV7-9
J gene: TRBJ2-3
clone size: NA
D gene: TRBD2

CDR3 protein: CSVGGRSTDTQYF
CDR3 DNA: TGCAGCGTGGGGGGGCGGAGCACAGATACGCAGTATTTT
V gene: TRBV29-1
J gene: TRBJ2-3
clone size: NA
D gene: NA

CDR3 protein: CASSLSPKGETEAFF
CDR3 DNA: TGTGCCAGCAGCTTAAGTCCCAAGGGGGAGACTGAAGCTTTCTTT
V gene: TRBV11-1
J gene: TRBJ1-1
clone size: NA
D gene: NA